The 12 T cell receptor beta chains presented below share a single source sample, sequenced in a study of shared clonotypes between healthy human individuals. TCRdb keeps only in-frame clones here, not all; method: immunoSEQ multiplex PCR. The sample lists some 530,000 clones, 70% to 85% occurring once. The specimen sequenced was PBMCs. These receptors all come from a middle-aged woman in good health. Some clones in this sample may be carry-over from other donors' samples.

This clone has only a few counts. The CDR3 spells CASTPDGGGVNTEAFF. The CDR3 DNA reads as TGTGCCAGTACCCCAGATGGCGGGGGGGTGAACACTGAAGCTTTCTTT. The chain joins TRBV19 to TRBJ1-1, with D tentatively TRBD1 (5 bases). Germline values: CDR1 LNHDA, CDR2 SQIVND (reference sequence). This CDR3 spans 16 amino acids. V lost 7 bases and J 0 bases, leaving 18 bases between the germline ends.

J is TRBJ1-4 and V is TRBV4-1, with no clear D. The V and J ends lost 4 bases and 1 base respectively, with 10 bases between them. From germline, CDR1 is MGHRA and CDR2 YSYEKL. This CDR3 spans 15 amino acids. CDR3 nucleotides: TGCGCCAGCAGCCCCCTGTGGGGAACTAATGAAAAACTGTTTTTT. Encoded protein: CASSPLWGTNEKLFF.

The rearrangement uses TRBV29-1 and TRBJ2-7, with D possibly being TRBD1 or TRBD2 (7 bases each). Germline V gives CDR1 SQVTM, CDR2 ANQGSEA. Trimming stripped 4 bases from V and 1 base from J, with 17 bases between. The CDR3 contains 15 residues. The CDR3 sequence: CSVGPRGGGSYEQYF. CDR3 bases: TGCAGCGTTGGCCCCAGGGGGGGTGGGTCCTACGAGCAGTACTTC.

This clone was picked up a small number of times. The rearrangement uses TRBV7-8 and TRBJ1-1; no firm D call. The CDR3 spans 14 residues. Germline V gives CDR1 SGHVS, CDR2 FQNEAQ. Deletions cut 2 bases from V and 4 bases from J, with 11 bases between. This CDR3 is CASSLKSRGTEAFF. CDR3 bases: TGTGCCAGCAGCTTAAAATCTCGGGGCACTGAAGCTTTCTTT. Supplemented by reference TRBV7-8 and TRBJ1-1, the full variable domain reads GAGVSQSPRYKVAKRGQDVALRCDPISGHVSLFWYQQALGQGPEFLTYFQNEAQLDKSGLPSDRFFAERPEGSVSTLKIQRTQQEDSAVYLCASSLKSRGTEAFFGQGTRLTVV.

The V gene is TRBV28, the J gene TRBJ2-3; 7 bases align to TRBD1. Per the germline V gene, CDR1 is MDHEN and CDR2 is SYDVKM. The CDR3 covers 15 residues. Trimming took 3 bases from V and 4 from J; bases not matched to a gene: 7. The CDR3 DNA is TGTGCCAGCAGTTTGGGACAGATAGATTCAGATACGCAGTATTTT. This encodes CASSLGQIDSDTQYF.

There are a few counts of this clone. The chain links TRBV6-6 to TRBJ1-1, with 7 bases identical to TRBD1. The V segment lost 5 bases and the J segment 0 bases; nucleotides outside the gene matches: 3. The CDR3 covers 14 residues. The germline CDR1 and CDR2 sequences are MNHNY and SVGAGI (reference sequence). In DNA, the CDR3 is TGTGCCAGCAGTACAGGGGCGATGAACACTGAAGCTTTCTTT. It translates to CASSTGAMNTEAFF.

This chain joins TRBV30 and TRBJ2-7, with D possibly being TRBD2 (6 bases). The CDR3 is 13 residues long. The germline V gene encodes CDR1 GTSNPN and CDR2 SVGIG (reference sequence). V gave up 0 bases and J gave up 8 bases, with 14 bases separating them. CDR3 amino acids: CAWSVSWAGKQYF. CDR3 coding DNA: TGTGCCTGGAGTGTATCTTGGGCGGGGAAGCAGTACTTC.

The chain links TRBV11-2 to TRBJ1-1; 7 bases line up with TRBD1. The junction had 4 bases not matched to a gene; V was cut back by 1 base and J by 8 bases. The germline gives CDR1 SGHAT, CDR2 FQNNGV. This CDR3 is built from 13 residues. The CDR3 here is CASSLGGQQEAFF. The DNA of the CDR3 is TGTGCCAGCAGCTTAGGGGGACAGCAAGAAGCTTTCTTT. The full variable domain, with the rest looked up from reference TRBV11-2 and TRBJ1-1, is EAGVAQSPRYKIIEKRQSVAFWCNPISGHATLYWYQQILGQGPKLLIQFQNNGVVDDSQLPKDRFSAERLKGVDSTLKIQPAKLEDSAVYLCASSLGGQQEAFFGQGTRLTVV.

This clone was picked up a small number of times. This sample includes further DNA sequences coding for the same CDR3. This chain connects TRBV29-1 to TRBJ1-1, with D unclear. The length of the CDR3 is 13 residues. V gave up 3 bases and J gave up 1 base, with 9 bases separating them. Germline assignment: CDR1 SQVTM and CDR2 ANQGSEA. DNA for the CDR3: TGCAGCGTTGAGGGAGAATCGAACACTGAAGCTTTCTTT. Protein: CSVEGESNTEAFF.

The chain carries TRBV15 and TRBJ1-1, with D unclear. The CDR3 is 16 amino acids. Germline V CDR1 and CDR2: LNHNV, YYDKDF (reference sequence). V was trimmed by 0 bases and J by 3 bases, leaving 14 bases between them. CDR3 amino acids: CATSRDIGRLDTEAFF. The CDR3 region has the DNA TGTGCCACCAGCAGAGATATTGGGCGATTGGACACTGAAGCTTTCTTT.

The J gene is TRBJ2-1, the V gene TRBV5-4; TRBD2 aligns across 10 bases. With 3 bases clipped from V and 8 bases from J, the junction kept 5 bases outside the gene matches. The CDR3 covers 14 residues. Germline V gene lookup returns CDR1 SGHNT and CDR2 YYREEE (reference sequence). CDR3 coding DNA: TGTGCCAGCAGCTCGGGACTAGCGATGGATGAGCAGTTCTTC. Translation: CASSSGLAMDEQFF.

The gene calls are TRBV10-2 and TRBJ1-2; the D is unclear. V lost 2 bases and J 4 bases, leaving 8 bases between the germline ends. The CDR3 has 13 amino acids. Germline loops: CDR1 WSHSY, CDR2 SAAADI. CDR3: CASSELGVYGYTF. CDR3 sequence (DNA): TGCGCCAGCAGTGAGCTGGGCGTCTATGGCTACACCTTC.